Listed here are 6 T cell receptor beta chains from one sample, sequenced in a study of cytomegalovirus exposure and HLA in healthy donors. This PCR relied on a set of 60 Vbeta primers and 13 Jbeta primers. Using immunoSEQ multiplex PCR, the repertoire was profiled, and TCRdb retains in-frame clones only, with some absent. The data show around 150,000 clones, around four fifths seen once. Material: PBMCs. The receptors originated from a woman between 18 and 29 years old in good health and CMV-seronegative.

This clone occurred a few times. In DNA form, the CDR3 reads TGCGCCAGCAGCCAACCAGCCAGGGGCATCGTTAATGAAAAACTGTTTTTT. Amino acid sequence: CASSQPARGIVNEKLFF. This chain joins TRBV4-1 and TRBJ1-4; perhaps TRBD1 as D (6 bases). Germline V gives CDR1 MGHRA, CDR2 YSYEKL. This CDR3 has 17 amino acids. V lost 2 bases and J lost 4, with 17 bases in between.

The V and J genes are TRBV4-2 and TRBJ1-4, with D tentatively TRBD1 (6 bases). Germline CDR1 LGHNA, CDR2 YNFKEQ. The CDR3 runs 16 residues. V was clipped by 1 base and J by 6 bases, with 15 bases between them. CDR3 in amino acids: CASSQVGGAGYEKLFF. The CDR3 DNA is TGTGCCAGCAGCCAAGTGGGGGGGGCGGGATATGAAAAACTGTTTTTT.

The genes are TRBV6-6 and TRBJ1-4; 7 nucleotides match TRBD1. From germline, CDR1 is MNHNY and CDR2 SVGAGI (reference sequence). Germline trimming cut 4 bases from V and 5 bases from J; bases unmatched to any gene: 7. The CDR3 runs 15 residues. CDR3 DNA sequence: TGTGCCAGCAGTTGGGGCGACAGGGCAAATGAAAAACTGTTTTTT. It encodes CASSWGDRANEKLFF.

The chain is built from TRBV19 and TRBJ1-1, with 12 bases matching TRBD1. J lost 5 bases, V lost 10 bases, and 8 bases had no gene match. The germline CDR1 and CDR2 sequences are LNHDA and SQIVND (reference sequence). This CDR3 contains 14 residues. CDR3 sequence reads: CATSGTGGWTEAFF. The CDR3 nucleotides read TGTGCCACCTCCGGGACAGGGGGCTGGACTGAAGCTTTCTTT. Filled out from reference TRBV19 and TRBJ1-1, the complete variable domain reads DGGITQSPKYLFRKEGQNVTLSCEQNLNHDAMYWYRQDPGQGLRLIYYSQIVNDFQKGDIAEGYSVSREKKESFPLTVTSAQKNPTAFYLCATSGTGGWTEAFFGQGTRLTVV.

The chain couples TRBV13 to TRBJ1-6, with D perhaps TRBD1 (6 bases). CDR1 and CDR2 (germline): PRHDT, FYEKMQ (reference sequence). The CDR3 runs to 17 residues. The V end lost 6 bases, the J end lost 1 base, and 16 bases lay between the germline ends. This chain's CDR3 is CASRTRGGASYNSPLHF. The CDR3 coding sequence is TGTGCCAGCAGGACCCGAGGGGGGGCATCCTATAATTCACCCCTCCACTTT.

The chain uses TRBV5-4 and TRBJ2-2; TRBD1 is a possible D gene (5 bases). Trimming removed 3 bases from V and 6 bases from J, with 6 bases in between. Germline lookup yields CDR1 SGHNT and CDR2 YYREEE (reference sequence). The CDR3 extends over 12 amino acids. The CDR3 nucleotides read TGTGCCAGCAGCTCAGGGTCCGGGGAGCTGTTTTTT. This encodes CASSSGSGELFF.